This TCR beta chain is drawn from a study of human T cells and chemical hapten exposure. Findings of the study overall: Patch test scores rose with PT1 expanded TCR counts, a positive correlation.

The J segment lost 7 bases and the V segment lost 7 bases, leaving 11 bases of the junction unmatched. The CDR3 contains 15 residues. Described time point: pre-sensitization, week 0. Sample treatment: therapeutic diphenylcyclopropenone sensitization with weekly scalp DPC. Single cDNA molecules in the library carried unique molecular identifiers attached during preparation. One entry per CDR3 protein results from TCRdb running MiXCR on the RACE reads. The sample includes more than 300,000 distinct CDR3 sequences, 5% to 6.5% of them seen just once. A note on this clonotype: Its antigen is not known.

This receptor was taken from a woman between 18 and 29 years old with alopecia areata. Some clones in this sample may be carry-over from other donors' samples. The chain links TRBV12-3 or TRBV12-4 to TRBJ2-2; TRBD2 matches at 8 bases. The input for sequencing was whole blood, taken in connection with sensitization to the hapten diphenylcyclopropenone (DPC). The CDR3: CASTLGGGKIGELFF. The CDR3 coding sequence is TGTGCCAGCACCCTGGGCGGGGGGAAGATCGGGGAGCTGTTTTTT.